The source of this T cell receptor (beta chain) is a study of cytomegalovirus exposure and HLA in healthy donors. Overall study results and limits: Productive rates of about 87% or about 30% were seen for most TCR beta V segments in an earlier analysis. It was taken for granted in presence/absence analyses that sequencing depth across donors was roughly uniform.

This clone was found a few times. Its antigen remains unknown. In the PCR, 60 Vbeta and 13 Jbeta primers were used. The data were produced by immunoSEQ multiplex PCR, yet TCRdb's version contains in-frame clones alone and is incomplete. The sample lists about 160,000 clones, roughly nine tenths occurring once. This sequence was found in a woman in her 30s in good health and CMV-seronegative. Source material: PBMCs.

DNA of the CDR3: TGTGCCAGCAGCACTGGGACAAACACTGAAGCTTTCTTT. This translates into CASSTGTNTEAFF. The rearrangement uses TRBV5-4 and TRBJ1-1; a possible D gene is TRBD1 (6 bases). The CDR3 has 13 residues. Germline CDR1 and CDR2: SGHNT and YYREEE (reference sequence). The V gene lost 4 bases and the J gene lost 2 bases, with 9 bases spanning the gap.